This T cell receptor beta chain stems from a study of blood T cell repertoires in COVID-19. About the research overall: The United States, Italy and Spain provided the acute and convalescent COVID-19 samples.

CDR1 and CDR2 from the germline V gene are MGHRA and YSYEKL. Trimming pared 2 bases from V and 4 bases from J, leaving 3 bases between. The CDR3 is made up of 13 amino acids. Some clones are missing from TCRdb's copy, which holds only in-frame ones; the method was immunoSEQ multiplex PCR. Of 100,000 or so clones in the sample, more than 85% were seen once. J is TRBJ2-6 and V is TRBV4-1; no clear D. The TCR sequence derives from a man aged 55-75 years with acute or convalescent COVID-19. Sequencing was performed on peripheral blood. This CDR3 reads CASSQPGANVLTF. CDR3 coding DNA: TGCGCCAGCAGCCAACCAGGGGCCAACGTCCTGACTTTC.